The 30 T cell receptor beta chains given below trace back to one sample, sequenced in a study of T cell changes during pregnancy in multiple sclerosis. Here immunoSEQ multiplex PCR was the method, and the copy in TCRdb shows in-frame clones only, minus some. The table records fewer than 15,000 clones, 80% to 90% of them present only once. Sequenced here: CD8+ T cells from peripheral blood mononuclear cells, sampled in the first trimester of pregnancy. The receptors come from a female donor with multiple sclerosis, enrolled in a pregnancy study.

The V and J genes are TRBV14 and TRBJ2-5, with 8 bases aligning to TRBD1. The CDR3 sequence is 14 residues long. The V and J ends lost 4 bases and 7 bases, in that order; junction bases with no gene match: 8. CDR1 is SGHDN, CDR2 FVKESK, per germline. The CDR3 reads CASSPRGQVMTQYF. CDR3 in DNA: TGTGCCAGCAGCCCGAGGGGACAGGTGATGACCCAGTACTTC.

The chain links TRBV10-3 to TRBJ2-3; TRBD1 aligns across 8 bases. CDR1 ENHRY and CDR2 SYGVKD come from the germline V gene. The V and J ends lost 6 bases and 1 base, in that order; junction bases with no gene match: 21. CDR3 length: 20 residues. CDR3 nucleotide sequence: TGTGCCATCAGGCAATACGAGTGGGACAGGACCCTGTTAGGCACAGATACGCAGTATTTT. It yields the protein CAIRQYEWDRTLLGTDTQYF.

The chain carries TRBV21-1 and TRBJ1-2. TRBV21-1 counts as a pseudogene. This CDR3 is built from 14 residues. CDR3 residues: CARTKKIGGYGYTF. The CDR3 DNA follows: TGTGCCAGGACGAAAAAAATTGGAGGTTATGGCTACACCTTC.

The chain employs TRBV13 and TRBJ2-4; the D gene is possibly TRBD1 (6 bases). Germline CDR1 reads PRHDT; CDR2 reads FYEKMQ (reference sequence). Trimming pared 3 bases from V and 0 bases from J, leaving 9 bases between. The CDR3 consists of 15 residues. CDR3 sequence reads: CASSLGAGAKNIQYF. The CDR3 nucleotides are TGTGCCAGCAGCTTGGGGGCGGGAGCCAAAAACATTCAGTACTTC.

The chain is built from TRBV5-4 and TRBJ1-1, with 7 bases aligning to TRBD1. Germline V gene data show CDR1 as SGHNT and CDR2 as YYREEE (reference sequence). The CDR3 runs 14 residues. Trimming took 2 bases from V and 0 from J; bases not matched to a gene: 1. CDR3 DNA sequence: TGTGCCAGCAGCTTCGACAGGGTGAACACTGAAGCTTTCTTT. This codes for CASSFDRVNTEAFF.

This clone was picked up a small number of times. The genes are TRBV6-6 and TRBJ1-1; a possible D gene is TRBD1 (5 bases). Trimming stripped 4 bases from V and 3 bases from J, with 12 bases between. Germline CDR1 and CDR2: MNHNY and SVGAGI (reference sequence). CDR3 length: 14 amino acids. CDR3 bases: TGTGCCAGCAGTTCCCGGGGGTACGACACTGAAGCTTTCTTT. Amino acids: CASSSRGYDTEAFF.

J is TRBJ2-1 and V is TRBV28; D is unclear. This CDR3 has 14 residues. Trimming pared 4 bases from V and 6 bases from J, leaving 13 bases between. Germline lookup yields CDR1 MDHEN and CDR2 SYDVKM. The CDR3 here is CASSSQSWLNEQFF. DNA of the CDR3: TGTGCCAGCAGTTCCCAGTCCTGGCTCAATGAGCAGTTCTTC.

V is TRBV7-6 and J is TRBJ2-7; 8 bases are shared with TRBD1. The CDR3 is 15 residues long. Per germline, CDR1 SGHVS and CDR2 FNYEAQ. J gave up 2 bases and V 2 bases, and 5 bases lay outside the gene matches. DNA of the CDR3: TGTGCCAGCAGCTTACGACAGGGGTGGGCCTACGAGCAGTACTTC. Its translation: CASSLRQGWAYEQYF.

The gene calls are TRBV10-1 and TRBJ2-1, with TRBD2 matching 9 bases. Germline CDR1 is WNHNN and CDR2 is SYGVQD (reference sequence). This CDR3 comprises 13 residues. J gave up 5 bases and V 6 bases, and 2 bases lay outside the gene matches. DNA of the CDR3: TGCGCCAGCAGCCCTAGCGGGGACAATGAGCAGTTCTTC. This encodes CASSPSGDNEQFF.

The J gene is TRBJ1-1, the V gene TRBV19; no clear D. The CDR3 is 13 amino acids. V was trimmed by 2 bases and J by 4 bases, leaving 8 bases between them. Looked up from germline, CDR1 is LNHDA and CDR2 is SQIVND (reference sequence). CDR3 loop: CASSIRAGTEAFF. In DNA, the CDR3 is TGTGCCAGTAGTATACGAGCGGGCACTGAAGCTTTCTTT.

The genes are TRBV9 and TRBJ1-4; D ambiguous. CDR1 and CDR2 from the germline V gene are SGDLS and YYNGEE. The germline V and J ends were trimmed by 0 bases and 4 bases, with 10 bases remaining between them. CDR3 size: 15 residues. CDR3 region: CASSVGGNLNEKLFF. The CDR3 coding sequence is TGTGCCAGCAGCGTAGGAGGTAATCTTAATGAAAAACTGTTTTTT.

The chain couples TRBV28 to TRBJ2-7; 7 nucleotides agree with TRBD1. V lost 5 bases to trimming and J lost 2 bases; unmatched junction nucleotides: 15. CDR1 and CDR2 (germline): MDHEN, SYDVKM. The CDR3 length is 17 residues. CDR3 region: CASSPSPRDSSTYEQYF. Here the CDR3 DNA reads TGTGCCAGCAGTCCCAGTCCTCGGGACAGTTCTACCTACGAGCAGTACTTC.

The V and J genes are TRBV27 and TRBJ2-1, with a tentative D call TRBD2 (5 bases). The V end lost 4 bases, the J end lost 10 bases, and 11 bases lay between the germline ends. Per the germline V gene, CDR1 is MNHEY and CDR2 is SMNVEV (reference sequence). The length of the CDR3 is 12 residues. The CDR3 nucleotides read TGTGCCAGCAGTTCCCTTGGCGGGGAGCAGTTCTTC. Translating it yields CASSSLGGEQFF.

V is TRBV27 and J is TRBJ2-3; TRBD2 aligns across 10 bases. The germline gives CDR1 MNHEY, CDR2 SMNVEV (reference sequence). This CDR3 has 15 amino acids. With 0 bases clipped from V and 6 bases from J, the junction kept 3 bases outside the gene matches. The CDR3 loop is CASSLSGLAMDTQYF. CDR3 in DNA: TGTGCCAGCAGTTTATCGGGACTAGCGATGGATACGCAGTATTTT.

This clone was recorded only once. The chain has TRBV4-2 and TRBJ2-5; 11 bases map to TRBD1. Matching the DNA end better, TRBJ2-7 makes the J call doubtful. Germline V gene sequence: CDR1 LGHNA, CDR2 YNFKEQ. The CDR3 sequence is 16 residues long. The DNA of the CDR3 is TGTGCCAGCAGCCAGCTAACCGGGACAGGGGGCTACGAGCAGTACTTC. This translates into CASSQLTGTGGYEQYF.

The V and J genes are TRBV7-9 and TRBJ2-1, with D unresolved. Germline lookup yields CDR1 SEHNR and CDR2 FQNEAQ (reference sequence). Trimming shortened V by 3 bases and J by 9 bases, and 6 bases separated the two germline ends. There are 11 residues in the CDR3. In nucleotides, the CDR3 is TGTGCCAGCAGCTTCCACGGTGAGCAGTTCTTC. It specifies CASSFHGEQFF. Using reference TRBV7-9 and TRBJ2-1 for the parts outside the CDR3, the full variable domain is DTGVSQNPRHKITKRGQNVTFRCDPISEHNRLYWYRQTLGQGPEFLTYFQNEAQLEKSRLLSDRFSAERPKGSFSTLEIQRTEQGDSAMYLCASSFHGEQFFGPGTRLTVL.

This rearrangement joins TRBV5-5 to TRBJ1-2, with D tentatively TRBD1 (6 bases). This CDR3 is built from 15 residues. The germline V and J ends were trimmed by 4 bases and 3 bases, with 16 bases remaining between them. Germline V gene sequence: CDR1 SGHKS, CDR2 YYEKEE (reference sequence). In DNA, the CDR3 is TGTGCCAGCAGCCATGCGATAAGACAGGACTATGGCTACACCTTC. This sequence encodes CASSHAIRQDYGYTF.

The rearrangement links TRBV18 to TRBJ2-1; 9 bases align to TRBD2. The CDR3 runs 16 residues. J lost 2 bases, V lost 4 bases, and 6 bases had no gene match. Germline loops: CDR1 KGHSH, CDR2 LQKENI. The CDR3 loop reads CASSLTSGHTYNEQFF. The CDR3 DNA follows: TGTGCCAGCTCACTGACTAGCGGCCACACCTACAATGAGCAGTTCTTC.

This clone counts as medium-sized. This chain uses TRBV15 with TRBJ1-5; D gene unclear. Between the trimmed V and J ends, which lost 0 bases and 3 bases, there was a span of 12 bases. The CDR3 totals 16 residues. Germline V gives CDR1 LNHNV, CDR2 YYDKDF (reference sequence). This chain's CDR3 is CATSRDVGRHNQPQHF. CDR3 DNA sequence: TGTGCCACCAGCAGAGATGTGGGGAGGCACAATCAGCCCCAGCATTTT.

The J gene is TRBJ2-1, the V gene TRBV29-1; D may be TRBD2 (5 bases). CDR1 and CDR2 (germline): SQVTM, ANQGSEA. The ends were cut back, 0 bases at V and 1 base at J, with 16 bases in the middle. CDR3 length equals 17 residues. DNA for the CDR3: TGCAGCGTTGAAGATCCGGAGTTGACTATTTCCTACAATGAGCAGTTCTTC. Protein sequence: CSVEDPELTISYNEQFF.

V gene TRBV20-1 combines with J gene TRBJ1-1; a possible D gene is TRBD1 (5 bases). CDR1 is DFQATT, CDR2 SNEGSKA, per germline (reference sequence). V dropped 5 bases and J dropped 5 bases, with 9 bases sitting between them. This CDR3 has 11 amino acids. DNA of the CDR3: TGCAGTGCTCCAGGGATAACTGAAGCTTTCTTT. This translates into CSAPGITEAFF.

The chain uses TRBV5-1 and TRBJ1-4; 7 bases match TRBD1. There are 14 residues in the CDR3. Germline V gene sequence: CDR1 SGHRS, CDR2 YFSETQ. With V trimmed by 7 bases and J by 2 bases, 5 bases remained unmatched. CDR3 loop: CASRTGQTNEKLFF. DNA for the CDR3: TGCGCCAGCCGAACGGGACAGACTAATGAAAAACTGTTTTTT.

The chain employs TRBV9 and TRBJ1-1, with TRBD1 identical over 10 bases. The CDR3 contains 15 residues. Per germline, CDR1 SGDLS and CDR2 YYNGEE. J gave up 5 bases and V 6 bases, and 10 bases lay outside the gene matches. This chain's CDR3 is CASILYDRGHTEAFF. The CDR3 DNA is TGTGCCAGCATCCTCTACGACAGGGGGCATACTGAAGCTTTCTTT.

CDR3 in amino acids: CAISSAGEGTDTQYF. In DNA, the CDR3 is TGTGCCATCTCCTCAGCGGGAGAGGGGACAGATACGCAGTATTTT. This chain uses TRBV28 with TRBJ2-3; 8 nucleotides line up with TRBD2. There are 15 residues in the CDR3. Trimming removed 10 bases from V and 3 bases from J; junction bases left unmatched: 12. Germline V CDR1 and CDR2: MDHEN, SYDVKM.

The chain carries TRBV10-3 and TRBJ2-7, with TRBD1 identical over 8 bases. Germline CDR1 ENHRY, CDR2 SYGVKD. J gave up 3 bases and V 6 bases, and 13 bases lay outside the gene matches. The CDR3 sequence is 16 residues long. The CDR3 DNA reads TGTGCCATCAGGCGCGGGGCAGGGGGCTTGGGCTACGAGCAGTACTTC. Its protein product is CAIRRGAGGLGYEQYF.

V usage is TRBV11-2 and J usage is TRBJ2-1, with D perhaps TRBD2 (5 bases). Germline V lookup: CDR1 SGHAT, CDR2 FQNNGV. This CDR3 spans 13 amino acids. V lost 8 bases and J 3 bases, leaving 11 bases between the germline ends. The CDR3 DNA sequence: TGTGCCAGCTTGGCTAGCAACTACAATGAGCAGTTCTTC. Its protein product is CASLASNYNEQFF.

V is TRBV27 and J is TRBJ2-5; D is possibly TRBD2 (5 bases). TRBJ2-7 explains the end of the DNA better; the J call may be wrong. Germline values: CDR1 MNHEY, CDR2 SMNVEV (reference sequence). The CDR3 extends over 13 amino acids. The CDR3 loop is CASSGGNSYEQYF. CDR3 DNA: TGTGCCAGCAGTGGAGGTAACTCCTACGAGCAGTACTTC.

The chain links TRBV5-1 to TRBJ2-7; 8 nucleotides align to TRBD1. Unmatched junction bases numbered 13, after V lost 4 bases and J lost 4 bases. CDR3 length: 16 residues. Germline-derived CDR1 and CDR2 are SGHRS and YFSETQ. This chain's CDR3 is CASSPDASGQGYEQYF. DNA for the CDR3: TGCGCCAGCAGCCCCGACGCATCAGGACAGGGATACGAGCAGTACTTC.

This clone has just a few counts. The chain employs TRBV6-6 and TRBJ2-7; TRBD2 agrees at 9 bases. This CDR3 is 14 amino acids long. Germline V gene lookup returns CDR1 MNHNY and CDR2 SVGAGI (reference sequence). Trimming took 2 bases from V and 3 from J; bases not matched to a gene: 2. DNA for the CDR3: TGTGCCAGCAGTTACGGCGGGGGGGACTACGAGCAGTACTTC. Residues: CASSYGGGDYEQYF.

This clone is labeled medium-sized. The chain's CDR3 is CASSAYSTRDREDEKLFF. The CDR3 coding sequence is TGTGCCAGCAGTGCCTATTCTACCCGGGACAGGGAGGATGAAAAACTGTTTTTT. The V call is TRBV2, the J call TRBJ1-4; 9 bases are shared with TRBD1. The J segment lost 6 bases and the V segment lost 4 bases, leaving 15 bases of the junction unmatched. The CDR3 is 18 amino acids. Germline CDR1 is SNHLY and CDR2 is FYNNEI. Combining the CDR3 with reference TRBV2 and TRBJ1-4 gives the whole variable domain EPEVTQTPSHQVTQMGQEVILRCVPISNHLYFYWYRQILGQKVEFLVSFYNNEISEKSEIFDDQFSVERPDGSNFTLKIRSTKLEDSAMYFCASSAYSTRDREDEKLFFGSGTQLSVL.